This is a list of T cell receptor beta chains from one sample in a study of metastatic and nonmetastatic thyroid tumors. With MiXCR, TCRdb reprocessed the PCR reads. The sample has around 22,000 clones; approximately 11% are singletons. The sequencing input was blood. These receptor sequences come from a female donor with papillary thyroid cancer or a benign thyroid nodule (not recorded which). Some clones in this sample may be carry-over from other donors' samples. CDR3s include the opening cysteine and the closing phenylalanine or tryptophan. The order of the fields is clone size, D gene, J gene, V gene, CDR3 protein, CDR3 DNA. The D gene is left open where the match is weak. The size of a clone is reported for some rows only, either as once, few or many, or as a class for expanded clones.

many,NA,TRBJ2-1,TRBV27,CASSSHQGSLGNEQFF,TGTGCCAGCAGTTCTCACCAGGGTAGCCTCGGCAATGAGCAGTTCTTC
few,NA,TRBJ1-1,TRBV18,CASSRGTGWTEAFF,TGTGCCAGCTCACGAGGTACAGGGTGGACTGAAGCTTTCTTT
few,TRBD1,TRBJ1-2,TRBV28,CASSPTGARGYTF,TGTGCCAGCAGTCCTACAGGGGCGCGAGGCTACACCTTC
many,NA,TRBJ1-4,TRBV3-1,CASSQGGPGEKLFF,TGTGCCAGCAGCCAAGGGGGGCCAGGAGAAAAACTGTTTTTT
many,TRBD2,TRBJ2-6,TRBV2,CASSGGTSGTVSGANVLTF,TGTGCCAGCAGTGGGGGGACTAGCGGGACCGTCTCTGGGGCCAACGTCCTGACTTTC
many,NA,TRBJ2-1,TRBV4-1,CASSQDPRTGTNNEQFF,TGCGCCAGCAGCCAAGACCCTCGAACCGGGACCAACAATGAGCAGTTCTTC
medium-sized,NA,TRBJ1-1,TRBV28,CASSFSGEVTEAFF,TGTGCCAGCAGTTTCAGCGGCGAGGTCACTGAAGCTTTCTTT
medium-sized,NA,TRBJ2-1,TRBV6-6,CASSYWVGINEQFF,TGTGCCAGCAGTTACTGGGTGGGGATCAATGAGCAGTTCTTC
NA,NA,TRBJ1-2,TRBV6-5,CASSYGDIYGYTF,TGTGCCAGCAGTTACGGGGACATTTATGGCTACACCTTC
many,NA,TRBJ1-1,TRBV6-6,CASSYGSGGRTEAFF,TGTGCCAGCAGTTACGGATCGGGGGGGCGGACTGAAGCTTTCTTT
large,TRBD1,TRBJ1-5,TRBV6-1,CASRAGQGANQPQHF,TGTGCCAGCAGGGCGGGACAGGGGGCGAATCAGCCCCAGCATTTT
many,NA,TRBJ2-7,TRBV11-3,CASSLVGRGKARYEQYF,TGTGCCAGCAGCTTAGTTGGCAGGGGTAAGGCCCGCTACGAGCAGTACTTC
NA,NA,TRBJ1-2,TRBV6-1,CASSDPTGNYGYTF,TGTGCCAGCAGTGACCCGACCGGGAACTATGGCTACACCTTC
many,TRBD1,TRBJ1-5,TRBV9,CASSTRTGRLHF,TGTGCCAGCAGCACCCGGACAGGCAGGCTGCATTTT
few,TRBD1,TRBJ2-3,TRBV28,CASSLTGARADTQYF,TGTGCCAGCAGTTTAACAGGGGCTAGGGCAGATACGCAGTATTTT
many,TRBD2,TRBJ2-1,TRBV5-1,CASSLALAGNEQFF,TGCGCCAGCAGCTTGGCCCTAGCGGGGAATGAGCAGTTCTTC
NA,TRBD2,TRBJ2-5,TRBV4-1,CSSSKDSAGVVETQYF,TGCTCCAGCAGCAAAGATTCAGCGGGAGTAGTGGAGACCCAGTACTTC